These T cell receptor beta chains were read from a single sample in a study of T-cell reconstitution after alpha-beta-depleted transplantation in children. TCRdb used MiXCR to reprocess the PCR reads, holding one entry per CDR3 protein. The sample gives about 980,000 distinct CDR3 sequences, roughly 31% of which show up once; 25% to 35% is in the top ten. The source material was PBMCs, mostly from graft donor cells, sampled 360 days after TCRalphabeta/CD19-depleted stem cell transplant. These receptors were taken from a boy under two years old who had a stem cell transplant for SCID, so the T cells may come from the graft donor. Each CDR3 is given with its conserved first and last residue. D genes are given only for firm matches. The size field is filled for only some rows; it gives once, few, many or a size class.

j_call clone_size v_call d_call cdr3_nt cdr3_aa
TRBJ1-6 NA TRBV6-5 NA TGTGCCAGCAGTCGCGCCGATTCACCCCTCCACTTT CASSRADSPLHF
TRBJ2-5 few TRBV7-3 NA TGTGCCAGCAGCTTAGTGCCGGCGGGAAAAGAGACCCAGTACTTC CASSLVPAGKETQYF
TRBJ1-3 NA TRBV28 NA TGTGCCAGCGGAAACCGTGGGGAAGCTGGAAACACCATATATTTT CASGNRGEAGNTIYF
TRBJ2-7 NA TRBV7-2 NA TGTGCCAGCAGCCCAGGGATTGTCCAGAGCTCCTACGAGCAGTACTTC CASSPGIVQSSYEQYF
TRBJ1-1 NA TRBV6-1 NA TGTGCCAGCAGCGTTAGGGGAATGGATACTGAAGCTTTCTTT CASSVRGMDTEAFF
TRBJ1-1 few TRBV5-1 NA TGCGCCAGCAGCTTGAACCCGCTGGGACTCCAAGGGGGAGCTTTCTTT CASSLNPLGLQGGAFF
TRBJ2-7 few TRBV4-2 NA TGTGCCAGCAGCCAAGTCCTACAGGCGTCAGGGAACGAGCAGTACTTC CASSQVLQASGNEQYF
TRBJ2-2 NA TRBV12-3/TRBV12-4 NA TGTGCCAGCAGTTTCGCGCTCACCGGGGAGCTGTTTTTT CASSFALTGELFF
TRBJ2-4 few TRBV12-3/TRBV12-4 NA TGTGCCAGCAGTTGGGAGGCCATAGCCAAAAACATTCAGTACTTC CASSWEAIAKNIQYF
TRBJ2-7 NA TRBV30 NA TGTGCCTGGGCGGTGAGCTCCTACGAGCAGTACTTC CAWAVSSYEQYF
TRBJ1-6 NA TRBV3-1 TRBD1 TGTGCCAGCAGCCAGAGGACAGGATTCCCCCAGATGTCACCCCTCCACTTT CASSQRTGFPQMSPLHF
TRBJ2-7 NA TRBV28 NA TGTGCCAGCAGTGCCCCCTTACAGGGAATCGGTGGATACGAGCAGTACTTC CASSAPLQGIGGYEQYF
TRBJ2-1 NA TRBV15 NA TGTGCCACCAGCAGACCCCAGATTTCGGAGAGGTTACAGTTCTTC CATSRPQISERLQFF
TRBJ2-3 NA TRBV18 NA TGTGCCAGCTCACCCGGGACTTCCCCCACAGATACGCAGTATTTT CASSPGTSPTDTQYF
TRBJ2-5 NA TRBV7-7 TRBD2 TGTGCCAGCAGCCATGGACTAGCCCGAGAGACCCAGTACTTC CASSHGLARETQYF
TRBJ2-3 NA TRBV7-2 TRBD2 TGTGCCAGCAGCTTAACTAGCGAGGATACGCAGTATTTT CASSLTSEDTQYF
TRBJ1-5 NA TRBV6-1 TRBD1 TGTGCCAGCAGCGGGACAGGGAAGAATCAGCCCCAGCATTTT CASSGTGKNQPQHF
TRBJ2-3 NA TRBV24-1 TRBD2 TGTGCCACCAGTGATTTTCGGGGGGGCACAGATACGCAGTATTTT CATSDFRGGTDTQYF
TRBJ2-1 NA TRBV5-1 TRBD2 TGCGCCAGCTCCGAGATAGCGGGGATACTTAATGAGCAGTTCTTC CASSEIAGILNEQFF
TRBJ2-1 many TRBV18 TRBD1 TGTGCCAGCTCAAGGGGACAGGGGCGAGGTGATGAGCAGTTCTTC CASSRGQGRGDEQFF
TRBJ2-3 few TRBV20-1 NA TGCAGTGCTAGAGAAACAGCGGACTATAGCACAGATACGCAGTATTTT CSARETADYSTDTQYF
TRBJ2-2 NA TRBV30 NA TGTGCCTGGACCCCTTTTGCCACACACGGCGGGGAGCTGTTTTTT CAWTPFATHGGELFF
TRBJ2-3 NA TRBV5-1 TRBD2 TGCGCCAGCAGCTTCGATGGCGGGGGGAGCACAGATACGCAGTATTTT CASSFDGGGSTDTQYF
TRBJ2-1 few TRBV29-1 NA TGCTCCCCCAGAGTGAATGAGCAGTTCTTC CSPRVNEQFF
TRBJ2-3 few TRBV18 TRBD2 TGTGCCAGCTCACTTATAGCGGGGAGGGCAGATACGCAGTATTTT CASSLIAGRADTQYF
TRBJ2-1 few TRBV4-2 TRBD2 TGTGCCAGCAGCCAAGATCGGACCGGGACTAGCGGGGGAAATGAGCAGTTCTTC CASSQDRTGTSGGNEQFF
TRBJ2-3 NA TRBV5-1 TRBD2 TGCGCCAGCAGCTTGGCGGGGGGGCCTAGAGGTTCCGATACGCAGTATTTT CASSLAGGPRGSDTQYF
TRBJ1-2 NA TRBV7-2 NA TGTGCCAGCAGCAAAGGTCCTTCACCTCAGGACACCTTC CASSKGPSPQDTF